This T cell receptor (beta chain) was sequenced in a study of OX40 agonist ivuxolimab in advanced cancers. Background on the study: Among those treated, three patients had partial responses, one with hepatocellular carcinoma and two with cutaneous melanoma.

V gave up 1 base and J gave up 2 bases; unmatched junction bases: 5. This CDR3 comprises 17 residues. Germline values: CDR1 LNHDA, CDR2 SQIVND (reference sequence). The sampling schedule covered blood at baseline, cycle 4 day 1, and cycle 7 day 1. Produced via immunoSEQ multiplex PCR; TCRdb's table is partial and in-frame only. The table has 70,000 to 80,000 clones, 92% seen once. The sequence was collected from an adult with an advanced solid tumor such as melanoma, head and neck, liver or kidney cancer. The chain combines TRBV19 with TRBJ2-3, with 11 bases aligning to TRBD2. Sequenced here: CD4+ or CD8+ T cells sorted from blood, sampled in a trial of the OX40 agonist ivuxolimab. CDR3 coding DNA: TGTGCCAGTAGTATAGGCCCTAGCGGGAGGTTCACAGATACGCAGTATTTT. Its protein product is CASSIGPSGRFTDTQYF.